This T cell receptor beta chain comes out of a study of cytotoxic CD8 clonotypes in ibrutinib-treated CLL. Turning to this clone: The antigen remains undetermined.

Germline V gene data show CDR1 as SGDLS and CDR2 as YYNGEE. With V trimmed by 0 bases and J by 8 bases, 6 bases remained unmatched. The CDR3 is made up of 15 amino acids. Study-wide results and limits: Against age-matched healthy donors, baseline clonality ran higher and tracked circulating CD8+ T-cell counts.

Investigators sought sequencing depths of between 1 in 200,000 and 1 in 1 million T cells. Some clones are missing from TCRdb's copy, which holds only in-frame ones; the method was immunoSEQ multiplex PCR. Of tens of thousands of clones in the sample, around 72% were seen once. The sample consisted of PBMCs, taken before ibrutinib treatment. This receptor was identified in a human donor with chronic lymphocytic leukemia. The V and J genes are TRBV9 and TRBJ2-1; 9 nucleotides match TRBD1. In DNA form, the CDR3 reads TGTGCCAGCAGCGTAGTCTGGACAGGGGTACATGAGCAGTTCTTC. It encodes CASSVVWTGVHEQFF.